The next 32 T cell receptor beta chains were all read from a single sample in a study of shared clonotypes between healthy human individuals. Profiling relied on immunoSEQ multiplex PCR, and the TCRdb table lists in-frame clones only, not all of them. The table shows roughly 2.5 million clones, with over 85% occurring only once. Sequenced material: naive CD4+ T cells sorted from blood. The subset was: CD45RA+ positively selected. The receptors stem from a man aged 18-30 years in good health.

Only one count was recorded for this clone. This chain links TRBV7-9 with TRBJ1-2, with D tentatively TRBD1 (5 bases). V was shortened by 8 bases and J by 7 bases, with 11 bases between the two germline ends. This CDR3 spans 11 amino acids. Germline V CDR1 and CDR2: SEHNR, FQNEAQ (reference sequence). CDR3 amino acids: CASDLGTGYTF. The CDR3 DNA follows: TGTGCCAGCGACCTCGGGACTGGCTACACCTTC.

This chain joins TRBV5-1 and TRBJ2-5, with unresolved D. The last part of the DNA fits TRBJ2-7 better; the J call may be wrong. From germline, CDR1 is SGHRS and CDR2 YFSETQ. This CDR3 contains 13 residues. This chain's CDR3 is CASSLVLGYEQYF. The CDR3 DNA reads TGCGCCAGCAGCTTGGTTCTGGGATACGAGCAGTACTTC.

This rearrangement joins TRBV5-1 to TRBJ2-1; D remains ambiguous. CDR1 and CDR2 from the germline V gene are SGHRS and YFSETQ. Trimming stripped 4 bases from V and 0 bases from J, with 11 bases between. The CDR3 covers 15 residues. CDR3 DNA: TGCGCCAGCAGCACGACGAAGAGCTCCTACAATGAGCAGTTCTTC. The encoded protein is CASSTTKSSYNEQFF. The full variable domain, rest sourced from reference TRBV5-1 and TRBJ2-1, is KAGVTQTPRYLIKTRGQQVTLSCSPISGHRSVSWYQQTPGQGLQFLFEYFSETQRNKGNFPGRFSGRQFSNSRSEMNVSTLELGDSALYLCASSTTKSSYNEQFFGPGTRLTVL.

This clone was seen once. This chain links TRBV19 with TRBJ1-5; D ambiguous. The CDR3 consists of 13 residues. V was trimmed by 5 bases and J by 3 bases, leaving 8 bases between them. Looked up from germline, CDR1 is LNHDA and CDR2 is SQIVND (reference sequence). As DNA, the CDR3 is TGTGCCAGTAGTGGAACTATCAATCAGCCCCAGCATTTT. This translates into CASSGTINQPQHF. Full variable domain (remainder filled in from reference TRBV19 and TRBJ1-5): DGGITQSPKYLFRKEGQNVTLSCEQNLNHDAMYWYRQDPGQGLRLIYYSQIVNDFQKGDIAEGYSVSREKKESFPLTVTSAQKNPTAFYLCASSGTINQPQHFGDGTRLSIL.

The V call is TRBV5-1, the J call TRBJ2-7; 7 bases are a match to TRBD1. The V gene's germline CDR1 is SGHRS and CDR2 YFSETQ. Losses at the gene ends were 2 bases for V and 6 bases for J; bases not matched to a gene: 5. The CDR3 consists of 13 residues. The CDR3 DNA reads as TGCGCCAGCAGCTTCACAGGGGACAGCGAGCAGTACTTC. Protein sequence: CASSFTGDSEQYF.

The V call is TRBV6-5, the J call TRBJ1-2; D is undetermined. Germline values: CDR1 MNHEY, CDR2 SVGAGI. The CDR3 consists of 15 residues. V was shortened by 2 bases and J by 0 bases, with 10 bases between the two germline ends. The DNA for the CDR3 is TGTGCCAGCAGTTACATTGCAGCATCTAACTATGGCTACACCTTC. This sequence encodes CASSYIAASNYGYTF.

This clone was picked up one time. The chain joins TRBV29-1 to TRBJ2-7; 7 bases are a match to TRBD1. The J segment lost 2 bases and the V segment lost 5 bases, leaving 9 bases of the junction unmatched. The germline V gene has CDR1 SQVTM and CDR2 ANQGSEA. The CDR3 has 14 amino acids. The CDR3 protein is CSVRTGPGPYEQYF. DNA of the CDR3: TGCAGCGTTCGGACAGGCCCAGGGCCCTACGAGCAGTACTTC.

The chain employs TRBV2 and TRBJ2-7; 11 bases align to TRBD2. The V and J ends lost 1 base and 3 bases, in that order; junction bases with no gene match: 5. CDR1 SNHLY and CDR2 FYNNEI come from the germline V gene. This CDR3 contains 16 residues. CDR3 nucleotide sequence: TGTGCCAGCAGTGAAGAATTGACTAGCGGGATCTACGAGCAGTACTTC. Translated, it gives CASSEELTSGIYEQYF.

The V gene is TRBV11-2, the J gene TRBJ2-4; D is unresolved. The CDR3 covers 15 residues. In germline, CDR1 is SGHAT, CDR2 FQNNGV. V gave up 5 bases and J gave up 3 bases, with 14 bases separating them. As DNA, the CDR3 is TGTGCCAGCAGCACCTCTCTCACTTACAAAAACATTCAGTACTTC. Translating gives CASSTSLTYKNIQYF.

This rearrangement joins TRBV5-4 to TRBJ2-3; D ambiguous. CDR1 and CDR2 from the germline V gene are SGHNT and YYREEE (reference sequence). The CDR3 consists of 13 residues. The ends were cut back, 0 bases at V and 5 bases at J, with 7 bases in the middle. In DNA form, the CDR3 reads TGTGCCAGCAGCTTGGTCGCCGGAGATACGCAGTATTTT. Translated: CASSLVAGDTQYF. The full variable domain, with the rest looked up from reference TRBV5-4 and TRBJ2-3, is ETGVTQSPTHLIKTRGQQVTLRCSSQSGHNTVSWYQQALGQGPQFIFQYYREEENGRGNFPPRFSGLQFPNYSSELNVNALELDDSALYLCASSLVAGDTQYFGPGTRLTVL.

The chain uses TRBV12-5 and TRBJ1-5; no reliable D call. The CDR3 has 12 residues. Germline assignment: CDR1 LGHNT and CDR2 FRNRAP. V lost 11 bases to trimming and J lost 1 base, with 9 bases between them. The CDR3 DNA reads as TGTGCTGGGAAAGCGAGCAATCAGCCCCAGCATTTT. Amino acid sequence: CAGKASNQPQHF.

The genes are TRBV5-1 and TRBJ1-4, with D unresolved. The CDR3 runs to 14 residues. V was cut by 1 base and J by 3 bases, with 7 bases left in between. Germline values: CDR1 SGHRS, CDR2 YFSETQ. CDR3 nucleotides: TGCGCCAGCAGCTTGACAGTACCTAATGAAAAACTGTTTTTT. Translated: CASSLTVPNEKLFF.

The V gene is TRBV25-1, the J gene TRBJ1-2; TRBD1 matches 10 bases. Germline trimming cut 6 bases from V and 4 bases from J; bases unmatched to any gene: 5. The CDR3 runs to 14 residues. Germline V gene data show CDR1 as MGHDK and CDR2 as SYGVNS. This chain's CDR3 is CASSGTGAPYGYTF. As DNA, the CDR3 is TGTGCCAGCAGCGGGACAGGGGCTCCCTATGGCTACACCTTC.

The rearrangement uses TRBV5-4 and TRBJ2-5, with TRBD1 as a possible D gene (6 bases). The CDR3 sequence is 13 residues long. Germline values: CDR1 SGHNT, CDR2 YYREEE (reference sequence). The V end was cut by 5 bases, the J end by 2 bases, with 10 bases between. In DNA, the CDR3 is TGTGCCAGCAGACGACAGGAACAAGAGACCCAGTACTTC. Translation: CASRRQEQETQYF. Full variable domain (rest looked up from reference TRBV5-4 and TRBJ2-5): ETGVTQSPTHLIKTRGQQVTLRCSSQSGHNTVSWYQQALGQGPQFIFQYYREEENGRGNFPPRFSGLQFPNYSSELNVNALELDDSALYLCASRRQEQETQYFGPGTRLLVL.

This sequence joins TRBV6-5 and TRBJ2-5; tentatively, D is TRBD1 (6 bases). Germline V gene sequence: CDR1 MNHEY, CDR2 SVGAGI. This CDR3 is built from 14 residues. The V gene lost 6 bases and the J gene lost 5 bases, with 16 bases spanning the gap. The CDR3 coding sequence is TGTGCCAGCAGATTAATGAGGGGGAAGGAGACCCAGTACTTC. Translating gives CASRLMRGKETQYF.

V and J are TRBV28 and TRBJ2-7; the D gene is possibly TRBD1 (6 bases). Germline loops: CDR1 MDHEN, CDR2 SYDVKM. CDR3 length equals 15 residues. V was shortened by 7 bases and J by 3 bases, with 19 bases between the two germline ends. CDR3 nucleotide sequence: TGTGCCAGCATCCCCTTGGGGGCGTCCGGCTACGAGCAGTACTTC. Its translation: CASIPLGASGYEQYF.

This rearrangement joins TRBV6-1 to TRBJ1-5, with D possibly being TRBD1 (6 bases). Germline loops: CDR1 MNHNS, CDR2 SASEGT. The CDR3 sequence is 14 residues long. V lost 6 bases to trimming and J lost 5 bases, with 14 bases between them. The CDR3: CASSAGQLDQPQHF. Written as DNA, the CDR3 is TGTGCCAGCAGCGCTGGACAGTTGGATCAGCCCCAGCATTTT.

This clone was detected once. The chain links TRBV21-1 to TRBJ1-4; the listed D gene, TRBD1, was not tested against the DNA. TRBV21-1 is annotated as a pseudogene. The CDR3 sequence is 15 residues long. This CDR3 reads CAIFRDRRSNEKLFF. The DNA of the CDR3 is TGTGCCATCTTCCGGGACAGACGAAGTAATGAAAAACTGTTTTTT.

V gene TRBV7-8 combines with J gene TRBJ2-3, with TRBD2 as a possible D gene (6 bases). Germline V gene sequence: CDR1 SGHVS, CDR2 FQNEAQ. This CDR3 contains 15 residues. The V end was cut by 7 bases, the J end by 5 bases, with 19 bases between. CDR3 sequence reads: CASIDREPGGDTQYF. For the CDR3, the DNA is TGTGCCAGCATAGACCGGGAGCCCGGGGGAGATACGCAGTATTTT.

V and J are TRBV5-4 and TRBJ2-6; D is unclear. CDR3 size: 15 residues. V dropped 2 bases and J dropped 0 bases, with 6 bases sitting between them. The germline V gene has CDR1 SGHNT and CDR2 YYREEE (reference sequence). In DNA form, the CDR3 reads TGTGCCAGCAGCTTACGACTCTCTGGGGCCAACGTCCTGACTTTC. It is translated as CASSLRLSGANVLTF.

V usage is TRBV28 and J usage is TRBJ2-3, with D unresolved. Trimming removed 5 bases from V and 3 bases from J, with 12 bases in between. Per germline, CDR1 MDHEN and CDR2 SYDVKM. This CDR3 is built from 14 residues. CDR3 in amino acids: CASSPRTLTDTQYF. The DNA for the CDR3 is TGTGCCAGCAGTCCCCGGACCCTAACAGATACGCAGTATTTT. Using reference TRBV28 and TRBJ2-3 for the parts outside the CDR3, the full variable domain is DVKVTQSSRYLVKRTGEKVFLECVQDMDHENMFWYRQDPGLGLRLIYFSYDVKMKEKGDIPEGYSVSREKKERFSLILESASTNQTSMYLCASSPRTLTDTQYFGPGTRLTVL.

This chain uses TRBV2 with TRBJ1-1, with no clear D. Germline V gene lookup returns CDR1 SNHLY and CDR2 FYNNEI. CDR3 length equals 14 residues. V lost 6 bases and J lost 1, with 12 bases in between. The CDR3 nucleotides are TGTGCCAGCAGCAGCAAAGGGCCGAACACTGAAGCTTTCTTT. Amino acids: CASSSKGPNTEAFF.

This rearrangement joins TRBV6-4 to TRBJ1-2; D is undetermined. The CDR3 has 13 amino acids. Trimming took 6 bases from V and 6 from J, leaving 14 bases between them. Germline CDR1 is MRHNA and CDR2 is SNTAGT. The CDR3: CASSAIGLDGYTF. As DNA, the CDR3 is TGTGCCAGCAGCGCGATCGGGTTGGATGGCTACACCTTC.

The V and J genes are TRBV13 and TRBJ2-1; a possible D gene is TRBD2 (6 bases). CDR1 is PRHDT and CDR2 is FYEKMQ in the germline V gene (reference sequence). V lost 4 bases to trimming and J lost 7 bases, with 20 bases between them. CDR3 size: 16 residues. CDR3 residues: CASSSRGGVSKNEQFF. The DNA of the CDR3 is TGTGCCAGCAGCTCCCGGGGCGGGGTCAGTAAGAATGAGCAGTTCTTC.

This rearrangement joins TRBV10-3 to TRBJ2-6; no clear D. The CDR3 length is 14 residues. Germline lookup yields CDR1 ENHRY and CDR2 SYGVKD. V was trimmed by 2 bases and J by 4 bases, leaving 6 bases between them. This CDR3 reads CAISEEEGANVLTF. The DNA of the CDR3 is TGTGCCATCAGTGAGGAAGAAGGGGCCAACGTCCTGACTTTC.

The chain uses TRBV2 and TRBJ1-2; 10 nucleotides line up with TRBD1. CDR3 length equals 14 residues. CDR1 and CDR2 (germline): SNHLY, FYNNEI. V trimming: 8 bases; J trimming: 7 bases; junction bases outside the gene matches: 10. The CDR3: CASLSGTGVGGYTF. The CDR3 bases are TGTGCCAGCCTGTCCGGGACAGGGGTAGGTGGCTACACCTTC.

The CDR3 reads CASSFLGTGFSGANVLTF. DNA of the CDR3: TGTGCCAGCAGTTTTTTAGGTACCGGTTTCTCTGGGGCCAACGTCCTGACTTTC. The rearrangement joins TRBV27 to TRBJ2-6, with D unclear. V was trimmed by 3 bases and J by 0 bases, leaving 15 bases between them. The CDR3 extends over 18 amino acids. Germline lookup yields CDR1 MNHEY and CDR2 SMNVEV (reference sequence).

Concerning this clone: In the same sample, other DNA sequences code for this CDR3. The genes are TRBV6-6 and TRBJ1-4; no definite D call. Trimming took 0 bases from V and 0 from J, leaving 8 bases between them. Looked up from germline, CDR1 is MNHNY and CDR2 is SVGAGI (reference sequence). The CDR3 is 16 amino acids. This chain's CDR3 is CASSYSTATTNEKLFF. CDR3 sequence (DNA): TGTGCCAGCAGTTACTCGACTGCGACAACTAATGAAAAACTGTTTTTT.

CDR3 nucleotide sequence: TGCGCCAGCAGTGAGTCGTCTAGCGGGAGGGCCTGGAAGTTCTTC. Its protein is CASSESSSGRAWKFF. This chain links TRBV10-1 with TRBJ2-1, with 12 bases identical to TRBD2. Germline CDR1 WNHNN, CDR2 SYGVQD (reference sequence). The V and J ends lost 0 bases and 14 bases, in that order; junction bases with no gene match: 8. The CDR3 extends over 15 amino acids.

This clone appeared a few times. This chain uses TRBV7-9 with TRBJ1-1; weak D call: TRBD1 (5 bases). V shed 7 bases and J shed 2 bases, with 8 bases lying between them. This CDR3 comprises 12 residues. Germline values: CDR1 SEHNR, CDR2 FQNEAQ (reference sequence). The CDR3 DNA sequence: TGTGCCAGCACTCGGACAAACACTGAAGCTTTCTTT. This sequence encodes CASTRTNTEAFF. The full variable domain, in which reference TRBV7-9 and TRBJ1-1 provide the parts outside the CDR3, is DTGVSQNPRHKITKRGQNVTFRCDPISEHNRLYWYRQTLGQGPEFLTYFQNEAQLEKSRLLSDRFSAERPKGSFSTLEIQRTEQGDSAMYLCASTRTNTEAFFGQGTRLTVV.

This clone was recorded only once. The V call is TRBV5-6, the J call TRBJ2-6; TRBD1 might be the D (6 bases). The CDR3 consists of 18 residues. The V gene lost 1 base and the J gene lost 3 bases, with 17 bases spanning the gap. Germline V gives CDR1 SGHDT, CDR2 YYEEEE. The CDR3 is CASSLSVQGFIGANVLTF. The CDR3 coding sequence is TGTGCCAGCAGCTTGTCAGTCCAGGGGTTCATTGGGGCCAACGTCCTGACTTTC.

The chain links TRBV14 to TRBJ1-1, with 7 bases matching TRBD1. Germline assignment: CDR1 SGHDN and CDR2 FVKESK. J was trimmed by 10 bases and V by 1 base; bases with no gene match: 6. This CDR3 is built from 13 residues. The CDR3 DNA reads as TGTGCCAGCAGCCAAGCTCAGGGGGATGCAGCTTTCTTT. This gives the protein CASSQAQGDAAFF.